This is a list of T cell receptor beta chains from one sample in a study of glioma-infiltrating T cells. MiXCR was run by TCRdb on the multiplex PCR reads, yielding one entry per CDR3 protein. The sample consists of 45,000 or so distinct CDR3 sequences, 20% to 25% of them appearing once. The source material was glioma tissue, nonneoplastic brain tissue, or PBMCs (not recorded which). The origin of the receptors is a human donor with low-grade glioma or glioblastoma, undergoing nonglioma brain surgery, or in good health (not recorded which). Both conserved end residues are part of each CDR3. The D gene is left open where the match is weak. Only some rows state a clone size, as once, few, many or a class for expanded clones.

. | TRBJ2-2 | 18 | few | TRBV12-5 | CASGLVVHGAPRPGELLF | TGTGCTAGTGGTTTGGTCGTCCATGGGGCCCCGAGGCCCGGGGAGCTGCTTTTT
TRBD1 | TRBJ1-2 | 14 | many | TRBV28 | CASSPGTANYGYTF | TGTGCCAGCAGTCCCGGGACAGCCAACTATGGCTACACCTTC
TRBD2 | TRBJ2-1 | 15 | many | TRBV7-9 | CASSFASGSVGEQFF | TGTGCCAGCAGCTTTGCTAGCGGGAGTGTGGGTGAGCAGTTCTTC
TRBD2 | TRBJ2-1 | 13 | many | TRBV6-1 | CASGREGSNEQFF | TGTGCCAGCGGGCGGGAGGGAAGCAATGAGCAGTTCTTC
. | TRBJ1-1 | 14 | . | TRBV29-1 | CSVEDLGLGPEAFF | TGCAGCGTTGAAGACCTCGGACTGGGGCCTGAAGCTTTCTTT
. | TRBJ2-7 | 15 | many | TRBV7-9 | CASSPPRTRLYEQYF | TGTGCCAGCAGCCCCCCCCGCACAAGACTCTACGAGCAGTACTTC
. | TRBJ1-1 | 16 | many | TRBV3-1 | CASSFRAGSMNTEAFF | TGTGCCAGCAGCTTTCGAGCGGGGTCTATGAACACTGAAGCTTTCTTT
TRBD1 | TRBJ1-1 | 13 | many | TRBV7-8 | CASSLTGGTEAFF | TGTGCCAGCAGCTTAACAGGGGGCACTGAAGCTTTCTTT
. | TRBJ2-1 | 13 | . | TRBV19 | CATSTGGGNEQFF | TGTGCCACCTCAACCGGAGGGGGAAATGAGCAGTTCTTC
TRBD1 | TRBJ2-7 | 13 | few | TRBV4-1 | CASSQGQGGEQYF | TGCGCCAGCAGCCAAGGACAGGGTGGGGAGCAGTACTTC
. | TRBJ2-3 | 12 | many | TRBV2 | CASSEGADTQYF | TGTGCCAGCAGTGAGGGAGCAGATACGCAGTATTTT
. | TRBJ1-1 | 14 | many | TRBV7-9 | CASSYSTDPTEAFF | TGTGCCAGCAGCTATTCGACGGATCCCACTGAAGCTTTCTTT
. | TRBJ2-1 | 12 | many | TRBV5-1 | CASSPTGNEQFF | TGCGCCAGCAGCCCCACCGGCAATGAGCAGTTCTTC
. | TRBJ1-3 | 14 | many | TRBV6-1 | CASSDYTGGNTIYF | TGTGCCAGCAGTGATTACACCGGGGGAAACACCATATATTTT
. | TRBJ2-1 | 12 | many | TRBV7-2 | CASSKPTGEQFF | TGTGCCAGCAGCAAACCGACTGGTGAGCAGTTCTTC
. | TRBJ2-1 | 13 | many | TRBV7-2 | CASSLPSAHEQFF | TGTGCCAGCAGCTTACCCTCGGCCCATGAGCAGTTCTTC
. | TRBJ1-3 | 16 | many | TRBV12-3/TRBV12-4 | CASSPSDRYLGNTIYF | TGTGCCAGCAGTCCATCAGACAGGTACCTCGGAAACACCATATATTTT